These T cell receptor beta chains were read from a single sample in a study of shared clonotypes between healthy human individuals. Sequencing was performed with immunoSEQ multiplex PCR; in TCRdb, only in-frame clones are kept and a portion is missing. The sample comprises about 2 million clones, about 94% of which are singletons, and about 1.1% rests with the top ten. The sample taken for sequencing was naive CD8+ T cells sorted from blood. All receptors come from a man aged 18 to 30 in good health. Both conserved end residues are part of each CDR3. The D gene is left open where the match is weak. The listing skips clone size in some rows; elsewhere it reads once, few, many or a size class.

d_gene,abundance,j_gene,v_gene,CDR3aa,CDR3nt
TRBD1,-,TRBJ1-3,TRBV7-8,CASSPEQGFAGNTIYF,TGTGCCAGCAGCCCGGAACAGGGGTTTGCTGGAAACACCATATATTTT
TRBD2,-,TRBJ2-1,TRBV27,CASSATSGRMGDNEQFF,TGTGCCAGCAGTGCTACTAGCGGGAGAATGGGGGACAATGAGCAGTTCTTC
-,-,TRBJ2-1,TRBV5-6,CASSLPQGYNEQFF,TGTGCCAGCAGCTTGCCTCAGGGGTACAATGAGCAGTTCTTC
-,-,TRBJ1-1,TRBV6-5,CASSYRGADTEAFF,TGTGCCAGCAGTTACAGGGGGGCGGACACTGAAGCTTTCTTT
-,-,TRBJ1-2,TRBV7-9,CASSLGAGIDGYTF,TGTGCCAGCAGCTTAGGAGCTGGGATTGATGGCTACACCTTC
-,-,TRBJ1-1,TRBV11-2,CASSEMQGTEAFF,TGTGCCAGCAGTGAGATGCAGGGAACTGAAGCTTTCTTT
-,-,TRBJ2-3,TRBV12-5,CASGFGLGDTQYF,TGTGCTAGTGGTTTCGGTCTGGGGGATACGCAGTATTTT
TRBD1,-,TRBJ2-7,TRBV27,CASSPESGTGMSGEQYF,TGTGCCAGCAGTCCAGAATCCGGGACAGGGATGAGTGGGGAGCAGTACTTC
TRBD1,-,TRBJ2-1,TRBV19,CASGAGDSYNEQFF,TGTGCCAGTGGGGCCGGGGACAGCTACAATGAGCAGTTCTTC
-,-,TRBJ1-2,TRBV30,CAWSGAGGLLDGYTF,TGTGCCTGGAGTGGGGCAGGAGGGTTGTTGGATGGCTACACCTTC
TRBD1,-,TRBJ2-7,TRBV5-1,CASSLGALATGTGSYEQYF,TGCGCCAGCAGCTTGGGGGCGTTGGCAACCGGGACAGGGTCCTACGAGCAGTACTTC
-,-,TRBJ2-2,TRBV4-1,CASSQGAGFTGELFF,TGCGCCAGCAGCCAAGGGGCAGGATTCACCGGGGAGCTGTTTTTT
TRBD1,many,TRBJ2-7,TRBV29-1,CSGQGAGNYEQYF,TGCAGCGGCCAGGGGGCAGGCAACTACGAGCAGTACTTC
-,few,TRBJ2-7,TRBV4-1,CASSQGLGYEQYF,TGCGCCAGCAGCCAAGGCTTAGGCTACGAGCAGTACTTC
-,-,TRBJ1-5,TRBV28,CASSLSGQGGQPQHF,TGTGCCAGCAGTTTATCTGGCCAGGGCGGTCAGCCCCAGCATTTT
-,-,TRBJ2-7,TRBV30,CAWSVPVSAYEQYF,TGTGCCTGGAGTGTCCCGGTATCGGCCTACGAGCAGTACTTC
-,once,TRBJ2-1,TRBV6-1,CASSEWRGLGNEQFF,TGTGCCAGCAGTGAATGGAGAGGGCTGGGCAATGAGCAGTTCTTC
-,-,TRBJ2-5,TRBV27,CASSLIPGTADQETQYF,TGTGCCAGCAGTTTAATCCCCGGGACGGCCGACCAAGAGACCCAGTACTTC
TRBD2,-,TRBJ2-7,TRBV7-6,CASSLVAGGTMYEQYF,TGTGCCAGCAGCCTAGTAGCGGGAGGGACGATGTACGAGCAGTACTTC
TRBD1,-,TRBJ2-5,TRBV7-6,CASSSPGQGRGETQYF,TGTGCCAGCAGCTCGCCGGGACAGGGGCGGGGAGAGACCCAGTACTTC
-,-,TRBJ2-7,TRBV29-1,CSVVPGLNYEQYF,TGCAGCGTTGTTCCCGGACTGAACTACGAGCAGTACTTC
TRBD1,-,TRBJ2-7,TRBV5-1,CASSLAGTGIRYF,TGCGCCAGCAGCTTGGCCGGGACAGGAATTCGGTACTTC
TRBD2,-,TRBJ2-5,TRBV7-8,CASSFLAGASETQYF,TGTGCCAGCAGCTTCCTAGCGGGAGCCTCAGAGACCCAGTACTTC